This T cell receptor beta chain was found in a study of shared clonotypes between healthy human individuals. Study background: Donors had three CD4 naive, three CD4 memory, two CD8 naive and one CD8 memory plate apiece. Study-level results: Lower generation probabilities were found for non-shared clonotypes than for those shared by all four donors.

As regards this clone: Antigen specificity is unknown.

CDR1 is MNHNS and CDR2 is SASEGT in the germline V gene. Trimming pared 5 bases from V and 2 bases from J, leaving 13 bases between. This CDR3 has 14 amino acids. Execution of the assay was at deep level. Generated by immunoSEQ multiplex PCR, the TCRdb table keeps only in-frame clones and is missing some. The sample includes a few million clones, roughly 92% seen only once; the top ten take 0.3% to 0.4%. The TCR originated in a man younger than 30 in good health. Some clones in this sample may be carry-over from other donors' samples. V and J are TRBV6-1 and TRBJ2-7; D is undetermined. Input material: naive CD4+ T cells from PBMCs. Subset reported: CD45RA+ positively selected. The CDR3 spells CASSRNTLPYEQYF. CDR3 DNA sequence: TGTGCCAGCAGTAGAAACACCTTACCCTACGAGCAGTACTTC.